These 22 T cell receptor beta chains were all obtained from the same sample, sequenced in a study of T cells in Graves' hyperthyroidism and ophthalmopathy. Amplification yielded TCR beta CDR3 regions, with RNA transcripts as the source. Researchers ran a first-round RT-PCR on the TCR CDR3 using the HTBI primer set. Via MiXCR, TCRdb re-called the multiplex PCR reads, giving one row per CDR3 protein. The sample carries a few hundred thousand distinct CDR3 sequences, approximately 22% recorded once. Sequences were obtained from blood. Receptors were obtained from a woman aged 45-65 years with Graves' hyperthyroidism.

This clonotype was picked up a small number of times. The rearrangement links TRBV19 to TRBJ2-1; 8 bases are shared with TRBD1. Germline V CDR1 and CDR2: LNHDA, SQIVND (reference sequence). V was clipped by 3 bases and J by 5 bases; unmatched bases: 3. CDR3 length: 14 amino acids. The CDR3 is CASSIDRGHNEQFF. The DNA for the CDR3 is TGTGCCAGTAGTATCGACAGGGGCCACAATGAGCAGTTCTTC.

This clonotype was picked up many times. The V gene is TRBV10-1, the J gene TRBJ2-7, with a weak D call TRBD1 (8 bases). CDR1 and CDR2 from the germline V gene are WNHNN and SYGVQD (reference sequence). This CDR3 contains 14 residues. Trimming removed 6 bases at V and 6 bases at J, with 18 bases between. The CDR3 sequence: CASSRLTGEGEQYF. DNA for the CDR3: TGCGCCAGCAGCCGGTTGACAGGGGAGGGCGAGCAGTACTTC.

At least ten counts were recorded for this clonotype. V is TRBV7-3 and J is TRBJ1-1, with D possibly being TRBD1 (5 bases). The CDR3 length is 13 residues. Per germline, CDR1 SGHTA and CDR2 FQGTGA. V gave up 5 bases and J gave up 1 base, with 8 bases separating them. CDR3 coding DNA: TGTGCCAGCAGCCGGGGCGGGAACACTGAAGCTTTCTTT. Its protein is CASSRGGNTEAFF.

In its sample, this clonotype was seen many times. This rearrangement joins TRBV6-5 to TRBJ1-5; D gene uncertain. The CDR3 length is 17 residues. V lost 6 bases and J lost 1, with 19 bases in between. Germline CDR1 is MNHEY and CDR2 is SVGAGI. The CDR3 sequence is CASRRTRKNGSNQPQHF. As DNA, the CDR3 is TGTGCCAGCAGACGGACTCGCAAGAACGGCAGCAATCAGCCCCAGCATTTT.

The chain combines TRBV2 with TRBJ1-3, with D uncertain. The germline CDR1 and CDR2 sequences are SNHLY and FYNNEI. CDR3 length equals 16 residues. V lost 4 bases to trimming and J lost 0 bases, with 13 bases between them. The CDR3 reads CASSALQADSGNTIYF. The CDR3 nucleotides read TGTGCCAGCAGTGCACTGCAGGCCGACTCTGGAAACACCATATATTTT. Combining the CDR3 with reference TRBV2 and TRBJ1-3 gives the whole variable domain EPEVTQTPSHQVTQMGQEVILRCVPISNHLYFYWYRQILGQKVEFLVSFYNNEISEKSEIFDDQFSVERPDGSNFTLKIRSTKLEDSAMYFCASSALQADSGNTIYFGEGSWLTVV.

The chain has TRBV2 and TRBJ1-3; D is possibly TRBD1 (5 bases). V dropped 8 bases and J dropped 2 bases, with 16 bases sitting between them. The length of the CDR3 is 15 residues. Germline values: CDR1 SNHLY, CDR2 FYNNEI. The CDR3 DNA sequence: TGTGCCAGCCGCCCCCAGGGTAATGCTGGAAACACCATATATTTT. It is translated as CASRPQGNAGNTIYF. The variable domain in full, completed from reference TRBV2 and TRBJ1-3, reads EPEVTQTPSHQVTQMGQEVILRCVPISNHLYFYWYRQILGQKVEFLVSFYNNEISEKSEIFDDQFSVERPDGSNFTLKIRSTKLEDSAMYFCASRPQGNAGNTIYFGEGSWLTVV.

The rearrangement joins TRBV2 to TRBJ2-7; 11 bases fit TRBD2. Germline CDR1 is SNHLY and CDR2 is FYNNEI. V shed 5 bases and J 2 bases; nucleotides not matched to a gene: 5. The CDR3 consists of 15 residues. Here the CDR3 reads CASSYRLAGTYEQYF. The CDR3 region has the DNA TGTGCCAGCAGTTACCGACTAGCGGGGACCTACGAGCAGTACTTC.

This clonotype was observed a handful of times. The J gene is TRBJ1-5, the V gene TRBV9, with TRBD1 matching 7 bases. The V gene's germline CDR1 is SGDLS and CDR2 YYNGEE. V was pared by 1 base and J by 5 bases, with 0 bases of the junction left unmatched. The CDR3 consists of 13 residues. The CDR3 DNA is TGTGCCAGCAGCGTAACAGGGGATCAGCCCCAGCATTTT. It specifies CASSVTGDQPQHF.

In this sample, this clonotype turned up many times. The CDR3 coding sequence is TGTGCCAGCAGTGCGGACAGGGCGCCCTACGAGCAGTACTTC. This sequence encodes CASSADRAPYEQYF. The V call is TRBV28, the J call TRBJ2-7, with 8 bases aligning to TRBD1. Germline V CDR1 and CDR2: MDHEN, SYDVKM. The CDR3 consists of 14 residues. The V and J ends lost 5 bases and 2 bases, in that order; junction bases with no gene match: 5.

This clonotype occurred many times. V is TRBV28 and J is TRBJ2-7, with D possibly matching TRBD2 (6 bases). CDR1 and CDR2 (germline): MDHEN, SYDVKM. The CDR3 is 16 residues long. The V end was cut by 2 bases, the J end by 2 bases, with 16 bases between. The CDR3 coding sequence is TGTGCCAGCAGTTTACGGACCGTAGCGGTAACCTACGAGCAGTACTTC. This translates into CASSLRTVAVTYEQYF.

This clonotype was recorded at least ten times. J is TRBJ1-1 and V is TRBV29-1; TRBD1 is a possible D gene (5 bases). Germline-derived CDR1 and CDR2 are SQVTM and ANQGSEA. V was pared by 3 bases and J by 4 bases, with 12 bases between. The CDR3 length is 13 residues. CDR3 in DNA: TGCAGCGTTGAGGCCAGGGCGGGCACTGAAGCTTTCTTT. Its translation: CSVEARAGTEAFF.

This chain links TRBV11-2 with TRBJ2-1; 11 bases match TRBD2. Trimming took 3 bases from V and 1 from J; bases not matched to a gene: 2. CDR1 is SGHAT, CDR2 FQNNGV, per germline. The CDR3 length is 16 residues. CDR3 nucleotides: TGTGCCAGCAGCTTGGGGACTAGCGGTTCCTACAATGAGCAGTTCTTC. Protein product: CASSLGTSGSYNEQFF.

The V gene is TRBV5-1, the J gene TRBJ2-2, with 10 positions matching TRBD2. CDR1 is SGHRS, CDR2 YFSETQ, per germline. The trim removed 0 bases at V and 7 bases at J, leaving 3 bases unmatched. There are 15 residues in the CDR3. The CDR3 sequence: CASSLAASGSGELFF. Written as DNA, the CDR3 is TGCGCCAGCAGCTTGGCGGCTAGCGGGAGCGGGGAGCTGTTTTTT.

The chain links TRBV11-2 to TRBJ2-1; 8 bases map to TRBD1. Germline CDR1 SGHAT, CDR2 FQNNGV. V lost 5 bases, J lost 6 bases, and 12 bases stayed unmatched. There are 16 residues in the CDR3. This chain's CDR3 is CASSDLRDRWGNEQFF. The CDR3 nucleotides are TGTGCCAGCAGCGACCTCCGGGACAGGTGGGGCAATGAGCAGTTCTTC.

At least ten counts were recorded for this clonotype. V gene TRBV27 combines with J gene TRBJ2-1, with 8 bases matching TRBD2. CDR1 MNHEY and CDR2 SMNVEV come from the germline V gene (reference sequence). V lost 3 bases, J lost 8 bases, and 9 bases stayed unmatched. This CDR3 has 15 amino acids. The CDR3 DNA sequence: TGTGCCAGCAGTTTGTCCAGCGGGAGTTTCGATGAGCAGTTCTTC. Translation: CASSLSSGSFDEQFF.

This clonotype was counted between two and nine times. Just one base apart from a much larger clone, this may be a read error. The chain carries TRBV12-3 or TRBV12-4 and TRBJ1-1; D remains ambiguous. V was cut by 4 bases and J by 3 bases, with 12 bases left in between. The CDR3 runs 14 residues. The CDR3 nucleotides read TGTGCCAGCAGTTCAGGCCCGGTGGACACTGAAGCTTTCTTT. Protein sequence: CASSSGPVDTEAFF.

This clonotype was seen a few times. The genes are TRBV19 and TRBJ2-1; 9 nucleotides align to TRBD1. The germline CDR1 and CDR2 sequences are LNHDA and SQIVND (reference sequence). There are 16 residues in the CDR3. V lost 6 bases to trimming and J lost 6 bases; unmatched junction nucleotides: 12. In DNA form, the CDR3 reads TGTGCCAGTAGGGACAGGGGACACGGAGGAGGCAATGAGCAGTTCTTC. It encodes CASRDRGHGGGNEQFF.

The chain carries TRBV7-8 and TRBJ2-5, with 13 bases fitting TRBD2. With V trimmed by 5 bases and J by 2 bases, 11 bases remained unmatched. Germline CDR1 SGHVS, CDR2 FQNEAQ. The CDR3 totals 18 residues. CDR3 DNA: TGTGCCAGCAGCCGACGACTAGCGGGAGGCCCTATACAAGAGACCCAGTACTTC. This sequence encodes CASSRRLAGGPIQETQYF. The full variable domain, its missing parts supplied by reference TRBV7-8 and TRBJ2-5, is GAGVSQSPRYKVAKRGQDVALRCDPISGHVSLFWYQQALGQGPEFLTYFQNEAQLDKSGLPSDRFFAERPEGSVSTLKIQRTQQEDSAVYLCASSRRLAGGPIQETQYFGPGTRLLVL.

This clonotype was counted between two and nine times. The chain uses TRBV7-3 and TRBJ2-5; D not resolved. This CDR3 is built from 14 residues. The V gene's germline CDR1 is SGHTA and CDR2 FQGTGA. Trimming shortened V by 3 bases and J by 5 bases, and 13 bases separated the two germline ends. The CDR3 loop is CASSFGPKGETQYF. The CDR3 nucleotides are TGTGCCAGCAGCTTCGGACCCAAGGGCGAGACCCAGTACTTC.

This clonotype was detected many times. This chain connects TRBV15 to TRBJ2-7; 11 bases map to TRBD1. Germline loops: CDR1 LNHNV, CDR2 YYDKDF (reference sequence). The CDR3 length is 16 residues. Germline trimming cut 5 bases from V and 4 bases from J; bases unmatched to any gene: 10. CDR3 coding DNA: TGTGCCACCAGCGCGGGACCGGGACAGGGGGAGTACGAGCAGTACTTC. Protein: CATSAGPGQGEYEQYF.

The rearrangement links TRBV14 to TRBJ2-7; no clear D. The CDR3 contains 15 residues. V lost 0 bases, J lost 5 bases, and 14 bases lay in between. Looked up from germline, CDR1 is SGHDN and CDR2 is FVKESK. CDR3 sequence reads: CASSQDRNLGDEQYF. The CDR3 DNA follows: TGTGCCAGCAGCCAAGATAGAAATTTGGGCGACGAGCAGTACTTC.

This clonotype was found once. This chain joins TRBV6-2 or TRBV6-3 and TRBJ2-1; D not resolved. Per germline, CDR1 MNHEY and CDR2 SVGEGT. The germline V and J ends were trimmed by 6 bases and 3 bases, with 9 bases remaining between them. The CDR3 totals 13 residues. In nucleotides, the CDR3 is TGTGCCAGCAGCAAGGCCGTCTACAATGAGCAGTTCTTC. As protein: CASSKAVYNEQFF.